The 23 T cell receptor beta chains listed next were all sequenced from one sample in a study of OX40 agonist ivuxolimab in advanced cancers. Profiled with immunoSEQ multiplex PCR; TCRdb holds only in-frame clones, not every one. The sample records more than 65,000 clones, approximately 89% being singletons. The material sequenced was CD4+ or CD8+ T cells sorted from blood, taken in a trial of the OX40 agonist ivuxolimab. Every receptor here comes from an adult with an advanced solid tumor such as melanoma, head and neck, liver or kidney cancer.

The chain recombines TRBV30 with TRBJ2-4; D tentatively fits TRBD1 or TRBD2 (5 bases each). The CDR3 length is 12 residues. V lost 1 base, J lost 11 bases, and 12 bases lay in between. Germline CDR1 and CDR2: GTSNPN and SVGIG (reference sequence). The CDR3: CAWSANRGVQYF. The CDR3 DNA is TGTGCCTGGAGTGCCAACCGGGGCGTTCAGTACTTC.

This chain uses TRBV7-2 with TRBJ2-3; TRBD2 agrees at 8 bases. Germline CDR1 and CDR2: SGHTA and FQGNSA. The CDR3 spans 17 residues. J was trimmed by 5 bases and V by 7 bases; bases with no gene match: 17. CDR3 residues: CASTVRASGRLVDTQYF. The DNA for the CDR3 is TGTGCCAGCACCGTAAGGGCAAGCGGGAGATTGGTAGATACGCAGTATTTT.

The chain recombines TRBV7-8 with TRBJ1-5; the match to TRBD1 covers 8 bases. In germline, CDR1 is SGHVS, CDR2 FQNEAQ. The CDR3 is 17 residues long. After removal of 1 base from V and 1 base from J, the junction contained 6 bases not matched to a gene. CDR3 DNA: TGTGCCAGCAGCTTAGGGAACAGGGGGGGGAGCAATCAGCCCCAGCATTTT. It is translated as CASSLGNRGGSNQPQHF.

The J gene is TRBJ1-1, the V gene TRBV11-2; TRBD1 matches at 8 bases. CDR1 is SGHAT and CDR2 is FQNNGV in the germline V gene. The CDR3 totals 15 residues. Losses at the gene ends were 3 bases for V and 5 bases for J; bases not matched to a gene: 8. CDR3 in amino acids: CASSFKLTGGTEAFF. CDR3 DNA sequence: TGTGCCAGCAGCTTTAAACTAACAGGGGGTACTGAAGCTTTCTTT.

The V gene is TRBV28, the J gene TRBJ2-7; 14 nucleotides match TRBD2. CDR3 length equals 17 residues. The germline gives CDR1 MDHEN, CDR2 SYDVKM. V lost 5 bases to trimming and J lost 3 bases; unmatched junction nucleotides: 9. DNA for the CDR3: TGTGCCAGCAGTCCCCTCGGGACTAGCGGGAGTTTCTACGAGCAGTACTTC. Its protein is CASSPLGTSGSFYEQYF.

V is TRBV2 and J is TRBJ1-1, with 7 bases aligning to TRBD1. CDR3 size: 13 residues. V lost 6 bases and J lost 1; bases outside the gene matches: 2. Germline loops: CDR1 SNHLY, CDR2 FYNNEI. The CDR3 region has the DNA TGTGCCAGCAGGACAGGGCCGAACACTGAAGCTTTCTTT. It specifies CASRTGPNTEAFF.

This sequence joins TRBV6-1 and TRBJ1-5, with unresolved D. Trimming cost V 0 bases and J 5 bases, with 11 bases left between them. From germline, CDR1 is MNHNS and CDR2 SASEGT. The CDR3 has 15 amino acids. The CDR3 region is CASSEAQQGYQPQHF. CDR3 in DNA: TGTGCCAGCAGTGAAGCCCAGCAAGGGTATCAGCCCCAGCATTTT.

This chain uses TRBV6-5 with TRBJ1-1, with a tentative D call TRBD1 (5 bases). This CDR3 spans 14 amino acids. Trimming removed 5 bases at V and 4 bases at J, with 14 bases between. Germline CDR1 MNHEY, CDR2 SVGAGI. The DNA for the CDR3 is TGTGCCAGCAGTAACCCCGGACATAGCACTGAAGCTTTCTTT. This translates into CASSNPGHSTEAFF.

This chain uses TRBV28 with TRBJ2-7, with 12 nucleotides matching TRBD2. J gave up 7 bases and V 8 bases, and 3 bases lay outside the gene matches. CDR1 is MDHEN, CDR2 SYDVKM, per germline. This CDR3 has 12 amino acids. The chain's CDR3 is CASRLAGVEQYF. The CDR3 nucleotides are TGTGCCAGCCGACTAGCGGGAGTTGAGCAGTACTTC.

This clone was recorded only once. The gene calls are TRBV28 and TRBJ1-1; no firm D call. The germline V gene encodes CDR1 MDHEN and CDR2 SYDVKM. The CDR3 is 10 residues long. V dropped 5 bases and J dropped 4 bases, with 2 bases sitting between them. This CDR3 reads CASSGTEAFF. The CDR3 DNA reads as TGTGCCAGCAGTGGCACTGAAGCTTTCTTT.

The chain's CDR3 is CAWSGLRTGGFGELFF. The CDR3 DNA follows: TGTGCCTGGAGTGGGCTTAGGACAGGGGGCTTCGGGGAGCTGTTTTTT. This rearrangement joins TRBV30 to TRBJ2-2; 11 bases match TRBD1. The CDR3 runs to 16 residues. Germline CDR1 and CDR2: GTSNPN and SVGIG (reference sequence). With V trimmed by 1 base and J by 7 bases, 8 bases remained unmatched.

The chain links TRBV5-5 to TRBJ1-4; no reliable D call. Germline assignment: CDR1 SGHKS and CDR2 YYEKEE (reference sequence). V dropped 0 bases and J dropped 7 bases, with 7 bases sitting between them. The CDR3 loop spans 13 amino acids. The CDR3 sequence: CASSLVVGEKLFF. CDR3 DNA: TGTGCCAGCAGCTTGGTGGTCGGTGAAAAACTGTTTTTT.

This clone has a single count. This sequence joins TRBV5-1 and TRBJ1-3, with 7 bases that match TRBD1. This CDR3 contains 16 residues. V shed 4 bases, J shed 1 base, and the junction held 8 bases outside the gene matches. Per germline, CDR1 SGHRS and CDR2 YFSETQ. CDR3 amino acids: CASSPRQGGSGNTIYF. In DNA form, the CDR3 reads TGCGCCAGCAGCCCGAGACAGGGTGGTTCTGGAAACACCATATATTTT.

V and J are TRBV7-9 and TRBJ2-4, with D perhaps matching TRBD2 (5 bases). V gave up 2 bases and J gave up 2 bases, with 16 bases separating them. The CDR3 is 17 residues long. CDR1 is SEHNR and CDR2 is FQNEAQ in the germline V gene (reference sequence). CDR3 nucleotide sequence: TGTGCCAGCAGCTTATATCTTGGGGAGACGACCAAAAACATTCAGTACTTC. This codes for CASSLYLGETTKNIQYF.

The rearrangement uses TRBV6-6 and TRBJ1-1, with a tentative D call TRBD1 (5 bases). Germline V gene lookup returns CDR1 MNHNY and CDR2 SVGAGI (reference sequence). Trimming left V 6 bases short and J 1 base short, with 15 bases between. The CDR3 runs to 15 residues. The CDR3 protein is CASRPPGPENTEAFF. CDR3 nucleotide sequence: TGTGCCAGCAGACCGCCGGGACCTGAGAACACTGAAGCTTTCTTT.

This chain uses TRBV20-1 with TRBJ1-2; D unresolved. Trimming removed 6 bases at V and 8 bases at J, with 13 bases between. This CDR3 is 11 amino acids long. Germline CDR1 and CDR2: DFQATT and SNEGSKA (reference sequence). CDR3 in amino acids: CSAPQSGGYTF. CDR3 DNA: TGCAGTGCGCCCCAATCGGGCGGCTACACCTTC.

Here the CDR3 reads CASTKTRELKETQYF. The DNA of the CDR3 is TGTGCCAGCACCAAAACCCGGGAGTTGAAGGAGACCCAGTACTTC. V gene TRBV7-8 combines with J gene TRBJ2-5; D perhaps matches TRBD2 (6 bases). The germline CDR1 and CDR2 sequences are SGHVS and FQNEAQ. The CDR3 has 15 amino acids. Trimming took off 7 bases at V and 5 bases at J, with 20 bases between the two ends.

The chain combines TRBV5-6 with TRBJ1-5; 10 bases match TRBD1. From germline, CDR1 is SGHDT and CDR2 YYEEEE. This CDR3 has 16 residues. Unmatched junction bases numbered 7, after V lost 0 bases and J lost 7 bases. The CDR3 region is CASSLALGTGEQPQHF. DNA of the CDR3: TGTGCCAGCAGCTTGGCCCTCGGGACAGGGGAACAGCCCCAGCATTTT.

The CDR3 protein is CASSLPGSGETQYF. The CDR3 DNA reads TGTGCCAGCAGTTTACCTGGGAGCGGAGAGACCCAGTACTTC. The chain couples TRBV28 to TRBJ2-5; D may be TRBD2 (5 bases). CDR1 MDHEN and CDR2 SYDVKM come from the germline V gene. The CDR3 totals 14 residues. V lost 2 bases, J lost 4 bases, and 11 bases lay in between.

This clone was detected once. V and J are TRBV5-1 and TRBJ1-2; TRBD1 matches 8 bases. CDR1 SGHRS and CDR2 YFSETQ come from the germline V gene. The CDR3 runs to 16 residues. V lost 0 bases to trimming and J lost 4 bases; unmatched junction nucleotides: 8. The CDR3 loop is CASSLGAQGVSYGYTF. In DNA form, the CDR3 reads TGCGCCAGCAGCTTGGGAGCACAGGGGGTATCCTATGGCTACACCTTC. Using reference TRBV5-1 and TRBJ1-2 for the parts outside the CDR3, the full variable domain is KAGVTQTPRYLIKTRGQQVTLSCSPISGHRSVSWYQQTPGQGLQFLFEYFSETQRNKGNFPGRFSGRQFSNSRSEMNVSTLELGDSALYLCASSLGAQGVSYGYTFGSGTRLTVV.

The chain employs TRBV27 and TRBJ1-3; D not certain. V dropped 4 bases and J dropped 4 bases, with 8 bases sitting between them. The CDR3 sequence is 13 residues long. Germline V CDR1 and CDR2: MNHEY, SMNVEV (reference sequence). As DNA, the CDR3 is TGTGCCAGCAGTTCATCTTGGGGAAACACCATATATTTT. This gives the protein CASSSSWGNTIYF.

As regards this clone: Germline and junction disagree at one end, which may indicate a read error. Other DNA variants within this sample encode the same CDR3. This chain links TRBV30 with TRBJ1-2, with D possibly matching TRBD1 (5 bases). Germline V gene lookup returns CDR1 GTSNPN and CDR2 SVGIG (reference sequence). The CDR3 extends over 13 amino acids. CDR3 amino acids: CAWDGQAHYGYTF. DNA for the CDR3: TGCGCCTGGGACGGGCAGGCTCACTATGGCTACACCTTC. The entire variable domain, with the rest obtained from reference TRBV30 and TRBJ1-2, is as follows: SQTIHQWPATLVQPVGSPLSLECTVEGTSNPNLYWYRQAAGRGLQLLFYSVGIGQISSEVPQNLSASRPQDRQFILSSKKLLLSDSGFYLCAWDGQAHYGYTFGSGTRLTVV.

The V and J genes are TRBV19 and TRBJ1-1, with D possibly matching TRBD1 (5 bases). The germline V and J ends were trimmed by 5 bases and 6 bases, with 13 bases remaining between them. Germline V gene lookup returns CDR1 LNHDA and CDR2 SQIVND (reference sequence). The CDR3 is 13 amino acids. The CDR3 coding sequence is TGTGCCAGTAGTCCCGGGCCGGGGGCTGAAGCTTTCTTT. Translated, it gives CASSPGPGAEAFF.